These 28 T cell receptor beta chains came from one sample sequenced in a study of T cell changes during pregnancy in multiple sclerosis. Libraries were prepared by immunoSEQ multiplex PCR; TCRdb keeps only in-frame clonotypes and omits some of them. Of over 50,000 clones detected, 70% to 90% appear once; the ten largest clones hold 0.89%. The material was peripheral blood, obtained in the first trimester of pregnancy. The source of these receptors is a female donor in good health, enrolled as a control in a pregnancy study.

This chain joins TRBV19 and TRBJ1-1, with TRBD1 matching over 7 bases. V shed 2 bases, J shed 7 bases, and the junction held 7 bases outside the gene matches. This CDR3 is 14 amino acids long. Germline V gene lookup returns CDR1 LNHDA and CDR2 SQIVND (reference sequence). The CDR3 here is CASSINWDSVEAFF. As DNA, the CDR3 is TGTGCCAGTAGTATAAATTGGGACAGCGTTGAAGCTTTCTTT.

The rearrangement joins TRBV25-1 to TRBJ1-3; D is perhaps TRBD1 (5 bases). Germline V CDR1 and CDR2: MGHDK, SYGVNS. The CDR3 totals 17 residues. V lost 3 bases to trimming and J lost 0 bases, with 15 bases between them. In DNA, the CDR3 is TGTGCCAGCAGTGACATGGGGGGGGGAGCCTCTGGAAACACCATATATTTT. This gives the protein CASSDMGGGASGNTIYF.

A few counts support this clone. The CDR3 reads CASTFSPPGSGYTF. The CDR3, as DNA: TGTGCCAGCACTTTTTCCCCCCCCGGGAGCGGCTACACCTTC. The rearrangement uses TRBV7-9 and TRBJ1-2; D is uncertain. The CDR3 has 14 amino acids. CDR1 SEHNR and CDR2 FQNEAQ come from the germline V gene (reference sequence). V lost 7 bases and J lost 8, with 20 bases in between.

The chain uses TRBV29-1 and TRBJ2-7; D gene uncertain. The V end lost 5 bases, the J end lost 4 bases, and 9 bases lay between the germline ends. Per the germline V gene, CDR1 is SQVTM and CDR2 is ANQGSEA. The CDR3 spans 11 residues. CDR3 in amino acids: CSVSERYEQYF. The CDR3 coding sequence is TGCAGCGTTTCGGAGAGATACGAGCAGTACTTC.

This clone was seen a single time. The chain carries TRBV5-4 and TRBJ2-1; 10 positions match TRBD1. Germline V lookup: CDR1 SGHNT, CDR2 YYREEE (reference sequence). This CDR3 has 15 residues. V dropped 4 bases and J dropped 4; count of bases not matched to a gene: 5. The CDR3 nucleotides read TGTGCCAGCAGCGCACGGGGACAGGGGTACAATGAGCAGTTCTTC. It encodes CASSARGQGYNEQFF. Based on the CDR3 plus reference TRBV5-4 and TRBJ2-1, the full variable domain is ETGVTQSPTHLIKTRGQQVTLRCSSQSGHNTVSWYQQALGQGPQFIFQYYREEENGRGNFPPRFSGLQFPNYSSELNVNALELDDSALYLCASSARGQGYNEQFFGPGTRLTVL.

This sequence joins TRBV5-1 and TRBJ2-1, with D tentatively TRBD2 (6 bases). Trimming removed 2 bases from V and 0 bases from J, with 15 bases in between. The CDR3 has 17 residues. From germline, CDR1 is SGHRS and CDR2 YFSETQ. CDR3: CASSFPAEGSSYNEQFF. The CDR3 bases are TGCGCCAGCAGCTTCCCGGCGGAGGGGAGCTCCTACAATGAGCAGTTCTTC.

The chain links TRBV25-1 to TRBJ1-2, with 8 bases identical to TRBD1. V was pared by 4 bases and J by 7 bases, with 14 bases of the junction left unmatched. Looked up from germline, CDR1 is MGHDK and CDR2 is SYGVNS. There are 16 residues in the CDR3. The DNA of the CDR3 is TGTGCCAGCAGTGCCGGACAGGGAGAAGGCACCGCTGGCTACACCTTC. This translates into CASSAGQGEGTAGYTF.

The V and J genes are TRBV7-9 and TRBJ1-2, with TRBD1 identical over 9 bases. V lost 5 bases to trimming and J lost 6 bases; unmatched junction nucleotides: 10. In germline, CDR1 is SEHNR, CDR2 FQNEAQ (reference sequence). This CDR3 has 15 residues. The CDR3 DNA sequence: TGTGCCAGCAGCCTGTTGACAGGGGGGATAGATGGCTACACCTTC. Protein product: CASSLLTGGIDGYTF. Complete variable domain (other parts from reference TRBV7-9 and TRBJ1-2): DTGVSQNPRHKITKRGQNVTFRCDPISEHNRLYWYRQTLGQGPEFLTYFQNEAQLEKSRLLSDRFSAERPKGSFSTLEIQRTEQGDSAMYLCASSLLTGGIDGYTFGSGTRLTVV.

The CDR3 DNA sequence: TGTGCCAGCAGCTTGGACGTGAAAGCGGGCACTGAAGCTTTCTTT. This translates into CASSLDVKAGTEAFF. The rearrangement uses TRBV5-4 and TRBJ1-1; D ambiguous. The CDR3 length is 15 residues. CDR1 and CDR2 (germline): SGHNT, YYREEE (reference sequence). Trimming stripped 0 bases from V and 4 bases from J, with 13 bases between. Complete variable domain (other parts from reference TRBV5-4 and TRBJ1-1): ETGVTQSPTHLIKTRGQQVTLRCSSQSGHNTVSWYQQALGQGPQFIFQYYREEENGRGNFPPRFSGLQFPNYSSELNVNALELDDSALYLCASSLDVKAGTEAFFGQGTRLTVV.

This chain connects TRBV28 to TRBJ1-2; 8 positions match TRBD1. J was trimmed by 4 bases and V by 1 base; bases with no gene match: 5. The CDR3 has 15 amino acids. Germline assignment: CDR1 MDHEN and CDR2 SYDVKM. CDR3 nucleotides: TGTGCCAGCAGTTTATCTGCCAGGGGGCCCTATGGCTACACCTTC. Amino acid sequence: CASSLSARGPYGYTF.

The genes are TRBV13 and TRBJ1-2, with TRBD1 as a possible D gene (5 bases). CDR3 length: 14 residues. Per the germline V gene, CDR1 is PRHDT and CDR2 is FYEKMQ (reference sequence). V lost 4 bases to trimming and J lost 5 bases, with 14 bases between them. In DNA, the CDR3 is TGTGCCAGCAGCTCCCCGACAGAAGGGTATGGCTACACCTTC. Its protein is CASSSPTEGYGYTF.

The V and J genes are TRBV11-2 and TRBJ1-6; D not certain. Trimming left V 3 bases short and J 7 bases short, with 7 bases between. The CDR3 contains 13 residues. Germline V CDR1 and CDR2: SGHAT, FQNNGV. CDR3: CASSLSVNSPLHF. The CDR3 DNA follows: TGTGCCAGCAGCTTGTCTGTAAATTCACCCCTCCACTTT. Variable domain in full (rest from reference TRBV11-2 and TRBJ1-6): EAGVAQSPRYKIIEKRQSVAFWCNPISGHATLYWYQQILGQGPKLLIQFQNNGVVDDSQLPKDRFSAERLKGVDSTLKIQPAKLEDSAVYLCASSLSVNSPLHFGNGTRLTVT.

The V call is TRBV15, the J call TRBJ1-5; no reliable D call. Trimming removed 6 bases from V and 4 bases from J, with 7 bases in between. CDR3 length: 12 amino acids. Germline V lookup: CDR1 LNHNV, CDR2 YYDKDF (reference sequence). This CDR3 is CATRGANQPQHF. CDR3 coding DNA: TGTGCCACCAGGGGCGCTAATCAGCCCCAGCATTTT.

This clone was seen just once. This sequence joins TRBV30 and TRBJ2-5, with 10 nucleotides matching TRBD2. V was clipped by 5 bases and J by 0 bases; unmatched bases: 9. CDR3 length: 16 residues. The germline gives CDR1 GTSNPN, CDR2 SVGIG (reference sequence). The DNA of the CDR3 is TGTGCCTGGGGGCTAGCGGGGGCCCCGTACCAAGAGACCCAGTACTTC. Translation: CAWGLAGAPYQETQYF. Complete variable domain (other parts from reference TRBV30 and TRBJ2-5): SQTIHQWPATLVQPVGSPLSLECTVEGTSNPNLYWYRQAAGRGLQLLFYSVGIGQISSEVPQNLSASRPQDRQFILSSKKLLLSDSGFYLCAWGLAGAPYQETQYFGPGTRLLVL.

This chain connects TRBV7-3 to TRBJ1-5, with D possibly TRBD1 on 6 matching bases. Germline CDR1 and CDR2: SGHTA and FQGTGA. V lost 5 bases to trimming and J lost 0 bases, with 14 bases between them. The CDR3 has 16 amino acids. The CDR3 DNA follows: TGTGCCAGCAGCATTGGACAGAATAATAGCAATCAGCCCCAGCATTTT. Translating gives CASSIGQNNSNQPQHF.

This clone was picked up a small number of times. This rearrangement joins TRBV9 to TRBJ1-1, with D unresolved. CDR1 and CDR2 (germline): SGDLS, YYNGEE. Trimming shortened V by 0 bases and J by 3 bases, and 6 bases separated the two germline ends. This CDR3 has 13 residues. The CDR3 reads CASSVDQDTEAFF. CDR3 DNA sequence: TGTGCCAGCAGCGTAGACCAGGACACTGAAGCTTTCTTT.

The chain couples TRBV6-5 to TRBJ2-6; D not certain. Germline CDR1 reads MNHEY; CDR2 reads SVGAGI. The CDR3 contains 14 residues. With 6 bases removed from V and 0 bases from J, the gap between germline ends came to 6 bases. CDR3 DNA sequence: TGTGCCAGCAGCCGGTACTCTGGGGCCAACGTCCTGACTTTC. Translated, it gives CASSRYSGANVLTF.

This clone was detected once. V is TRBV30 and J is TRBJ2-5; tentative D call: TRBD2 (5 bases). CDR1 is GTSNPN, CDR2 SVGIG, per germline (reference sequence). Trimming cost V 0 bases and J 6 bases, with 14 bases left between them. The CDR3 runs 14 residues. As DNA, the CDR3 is TGTGCCTGGAGTGTTTTAGCGCAAGTGAAGACCCAGTACTTC. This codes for CAWSVLAQVKTQYF.

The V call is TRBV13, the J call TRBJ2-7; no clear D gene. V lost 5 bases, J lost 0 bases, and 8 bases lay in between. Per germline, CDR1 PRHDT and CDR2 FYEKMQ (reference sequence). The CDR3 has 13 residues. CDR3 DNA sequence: TGTGCCAGCAGCCACCAGGACTCCTACGAGCAGTACTTC. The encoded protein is CASSHQDSYEQYF.

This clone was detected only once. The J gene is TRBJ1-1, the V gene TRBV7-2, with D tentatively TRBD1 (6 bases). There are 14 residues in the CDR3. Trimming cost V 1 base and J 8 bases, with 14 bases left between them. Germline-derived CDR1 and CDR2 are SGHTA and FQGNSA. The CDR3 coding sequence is TGTGCCAGCAGCTTAGTCGCAGGGGCTTCGGAAGCTTTCTTT. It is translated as CASSLVAGASEAFF.

The CDR3, as DNA: TGTGCCAGTAGTATACTAGGGGAATCAAACGAGCAGTACTTC. It specifies CASSILGESNEQYF. The J gene is TRBJ2-7, the V gene TRBV19; D possibly corresponds to TRBD1 (5 bases). Germline V gives CDR1 LNHDA, CDR2 SQIVND (reference sequence). This CDR3 has 14 amino acids. Trimming removed 2 bases at V and 5 bases at J, with 13 bases between.

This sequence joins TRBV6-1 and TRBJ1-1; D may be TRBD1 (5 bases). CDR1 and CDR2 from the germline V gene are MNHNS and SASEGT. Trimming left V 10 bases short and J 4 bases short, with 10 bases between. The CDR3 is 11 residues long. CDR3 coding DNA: TGTGCCACTGCAGGGTTCACTGAAGCTTTCTTT. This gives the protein CATAGFTEAFF.

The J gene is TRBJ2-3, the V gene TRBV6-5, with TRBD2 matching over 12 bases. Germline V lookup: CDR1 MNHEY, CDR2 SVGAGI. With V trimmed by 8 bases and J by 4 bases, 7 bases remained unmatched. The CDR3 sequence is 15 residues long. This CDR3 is CASGPSGGAADTQYF. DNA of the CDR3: TGTGCCAGCGGACCTAGCGGGGGGGCGGCAGATACGCAGTATTTT.

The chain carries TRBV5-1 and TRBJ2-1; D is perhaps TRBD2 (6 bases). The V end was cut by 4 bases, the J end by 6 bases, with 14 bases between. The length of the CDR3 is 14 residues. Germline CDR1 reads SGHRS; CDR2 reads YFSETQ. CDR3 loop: CASSPRLGGNEQFF. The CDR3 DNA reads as TGCGCCAGCAGCCCAAGACTAGGAGGCAATGAGCAGTTCTTC.

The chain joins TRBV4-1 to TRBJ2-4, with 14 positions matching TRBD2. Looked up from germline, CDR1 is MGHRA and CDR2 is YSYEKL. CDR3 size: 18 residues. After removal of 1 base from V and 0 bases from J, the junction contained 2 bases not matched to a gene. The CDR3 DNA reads TGCGCCAGCAGCCAAGGACTAGCGGGGGGGCTAGCCAAAAACATTCAGTACTTC. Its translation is CASSQGLAGGLAKNIQYF.

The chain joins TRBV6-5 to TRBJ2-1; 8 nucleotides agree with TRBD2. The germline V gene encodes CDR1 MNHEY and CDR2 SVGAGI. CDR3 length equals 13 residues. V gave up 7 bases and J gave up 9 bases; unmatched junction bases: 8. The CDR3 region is CASTGRGGGEQFF. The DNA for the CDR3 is TGTGCCAGCACGGGTCGGGGGGGCGGTGAGCAGTTCTTC.

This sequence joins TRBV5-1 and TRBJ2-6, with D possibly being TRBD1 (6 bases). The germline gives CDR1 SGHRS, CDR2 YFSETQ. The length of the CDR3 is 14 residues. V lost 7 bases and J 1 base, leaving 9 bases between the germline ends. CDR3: CASYTGSGANVLTF. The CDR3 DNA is TGCGCCAGCTATACAGGGTCTGGGGCCAACGTCCTGACTTTC.

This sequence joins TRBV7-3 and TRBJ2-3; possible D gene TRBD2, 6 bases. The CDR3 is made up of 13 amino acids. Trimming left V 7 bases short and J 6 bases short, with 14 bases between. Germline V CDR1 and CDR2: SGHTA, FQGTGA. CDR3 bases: TGTGCCAGCACCAACGGAGGGTCGGATACGCAGTATTTT. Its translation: CASTNGGSDTQYF.